The T cell receptor (beta chain) described here comes from a study of blood T cell repertoires in COVID-19. The repertoire was sequenced with immunoSEQ multiplex PCR; TCRdb's copy has only in-frame clones and lacks some. The repertoire holds about 370,000 clones, 80% to 90% seen once, with roughly 1% in the top ten. V lost 1 base to trimming and J lost 4 bases, with 10 bases between them. This CDR3 is 14 amino acids long. From germline, CDR1 is MGHRA and CDR2 YSYEKL. Sequencing was performed on PBMCs or T cells enriched from blood (not recorded which). The J gene is TRBJ2-5, the V gene TRBV4-1; possibly TRBD2 for D (5 bases). This receptor was obtained from a young man who had recovered from COVID-19. The CDR3 region has the DNA TGCGCCAGCAGCCAAGGCGCTAGCCCAGAGACCCAGTACTTC. It encodes CASSQGASPETQYF.